The 16 T cell receptor beta chains below come from one sample, sequenced in a study of blood T cell repertoires in COVID-19. Generated by immunoSEQ multiplex PCR, the TCRdb table keeps only in-frame clones and is missing some. Of a few hundred thousand clones detected, roughly four fifths appear once; the ten largest clones hold roughly 2%. The sequenced sample was peripheral blood. The source is a man in his thirties or forties who had recovered from COVID-19.

The J gene is TRBJ1-4, the V gene TRBV10-3; D is uncertain. The CDR3 loop spans 17 amino acids. Between the trimmed V and J ends, which lost 0 bases and 0 bases, there was a span of 11 bases. Germline V gene sequence: CDR1 ENHRY, CDR2 SYGVKD. The CDR3 is CAISESENFATNEKLFF. CDR3 sequence (DNA): TGTGCCATCAGTGAGTCGGAGAACTTCGCAACTAATGAAAAACTGTTTTTT.

The chain uses TRBV6-2 or TRBV6-3 and TRBJ2-7; the D is unclear. V lost 1 base, J lost 5 bases, and 9 bases lay in between. The germline CDR1 and CDR2 sequences are MNHEY and SVGEGT. The CDR3 loop spans 13 amino acids. Written as DNA, the CDR3 is TGTGCCAGCAGTTACTATGGCCTTAACGAGCAGTACGTC. This encodes CASSYYGLNEQYV.

This clone was seen only a few times. V is TRBV5-1 and J is TRBJ2-3; 8 positions agree with TRBD2. J gave up 2 bases and V 1 base, and 15 bases lay outside the gene matches. This CDR3 comprises 19 residues. Germline V lookup: CDR1 SGHRS, CDR2 YFSETQ. The CDR3 loop is CASSLSLLLGRGVTDTQYF. In DNA form, the CDR3 reads TGCGCCAGCAGCTTGTCTCTATTATTGGGGCGGGGGGTCACAGATACGCAGTATTTT.

The chain employs TRBV5-4 and TRBJ2-1; 14 nucleotides line up with TRBD2. This CDR3 has 15 amino acids. Losses at the gene ends were 3 bases for V and 9 bases for J; bases not matched to a gene: 5. Germline lookup yields CDR1 SGHNT and CDR2 YYREEE (reference sequence). CDR3 bases: TGTGCCAGCAGCTCGACTAGCGGGGGGGAGGGTGAGCAGTTCTTC. Protein sequence: CASSSTSGGEGEQFF.

This sequence joins TRBV5-1 and TRBJ2-7; weak D call: TRBD2 (6 bases). V was trimmed by 0 bases and J by 2 bases, leaving 12 bases between them. Per the germline V gene, CDR1 is SGHRS and CDR2 is YFSETQ. The CDR3 contains 15 residues. The CDR3: CASSLVRGATYEQYF. The CDR3 DNA is TGCGCCAGCAGCTTGGTTCGCGGGGCCACCTACGAGCAGTACTTC.

V usage is TRBV19 and J usage is TRBJ1-1; D unclear. Trimming left V 8 bases short and J 5 bases short, with 9 bases between. This CDR3 contains 11 residues. Germline V gives CDR1 LNHDA, CDR2 SQIVND (reference sequence). CDR3 nucleotides: TGTGCCAGTGGACTGAGGACTGAAGCTTTCTTT. It is translated as CASGLRTEAFF. Supplemented by reference TRBV19 and TRBJ1-1, the full variable domain reads DGGITQSPKYLFRKEGQNVTLSCEQNLNHDAMYWYRQDPGQGLRLIYYSQIVNDFQKGDIAEGYSVSREKKESFPLTVTSAQKNPTAFYLCASGLRTEAFFGQGTRLTVV.

The chain carries TRBV6-6 and TRBJ2-1; a weak D match, TRBD1 (5 bases). From germline, CDR1 is MNHNY and CDR2 SVGAGI (reference sequence). The V end was cut by 0 bases, the J end by 3 bases, with 6 bases between. The CDR3 totals 14 residues. The DNA for the CDR3 is TGTGCCAGCAGTTACTCCAGGGTCTACAATGAGCAGTTCTTC. This gives the protein CASSYSRVYNEQFF.

The chain links TRBV24-1 to TRBJ1-5; the D is unclear. The length of the CDR3 is 14 residues. The V and J ends lost 4 bases and 0 bases respectively, with 6 bases between them. Germline lookup yields CDR1 KGHDR and CDR2 SFDVKD. CDR3 in amino acids: CATSETYSNQPQHF. The CDR3 DNA reads as TGTGCCACCAGTGAAACCTATAGCAATCAGCCCCAGCATTTT.

This chain connects TRBV4-1 to TRBJ2-1; TRBD2 is a possible D gene (5 bases). With 1 base removed from V and 2 bases from J, the gap between germline ends came to 12 bases. The CDR3 has 16 amino acids. CDR1 and CDR2 from the germline V gene are MGHRA and YSYEKL. This CDR3 is CASSQAGRGTYNEQFF. The CDR3 bases are TGCGCCAGCAGCCAAGCCGGCAGAGGGACCTACAATGAGCAGTTCTTC.

The chain combines TRBV7-8 with TRBJ2-3; TRBD2 is a possible D gene (6 bases). The V gene's germline CDR1 is SGHVS and CDR2 FQNEAQ. The V end was cut by 4 bases, the J end by 0 bases, with 11 bases between. This CDR3 spans 15 amino acids. CDR3 loop: CASSSQGRSTDTQYF. As DNA, the CDR3 is TGTGCCAGCAGCTCCCAAGGGAGGAGCACAGATACGCAGTATTTT.

This clone was recorded a few times. The chain uses TRBV9 and TRBJ1-4; D is ambiguous. This CDR3 comprises 13 residues. Germline CDR1 reads SGDLS; CDR2 reads YYNGEE. Trimming cost V 4 bases and J 8 bases, with 12 bases left between them. CDR3 loop: CASSPEASEKLFF. Written as DNA, the CDR3 is TGTGCCAGCAGCCCGGAAGCTAGCGAAAAACTGTTTTTT.

This chain connects TRBV18 to TRBJ1-2; D is perhaps TRBD1 (5 bases). Germline-derived CDR1 and CDR2 are KGHSH and LQKENI. V was clipped by 1 base and J by 1 base, with 10 bases between them. The CDR3 sequence is 15 residues long. CDR3 region: CASSPQGTRNYGYTF. The CDR3 DNA is TGTGCCAGCTCACCACAGGGGACTCGTAACTATGGCTACACCTTC. Together with reference TRBV18 and TRBJ1-2, the CDR3 gives the full variable domain: NAGVMQNPRHLVRRRGQEARLRCSPMKGHSHVYWYRQLPEEGLKFMVYLQKENIIDESGMPKERFSAEFPKEGPSILRIQQVVRGDSAAYFCASSPQGTRNYGYTFGSGTRLTVV.

The V and J genes are TRBV10-3 and TRBJ2-1; a possible D gene is TRBD2 (6 bases). Trimming removed 8 bases at V and 8 bases at J, with 19 bases between. This CDR3 has 14 residues. In germline, CDR1 is ENHRY, CDR2 SYGVKD. CDR3 residues: CAIGWGRDSDEQFF. The DNA for the CDR3 is TGTGCCATCGGCTGGGGCCGGGACTCCGATGAGCAGTTCTTC.

The V and J genes are TRBV6-2 or TRBV6-3 and TRBJ2-6, with a tentative D call TRBD1 (5 bases). This CDR3 comprises 14 residues. The germline V gene encodes CDR1 MNHEY and CDR2 SVGEGT. Deletions cut 6 bases from V and 0 bases from J, with 6 bases between. The CDR3 coding sequence is TGTGCCAGCAGCACAGGCTCTGGGGCCAACGTCCTGACTTTC. Amino acids: CASSTGSGANVLTF.

The chain combines TRBV5-1 with TRBJ2-3, with unresolved D. This CDR3 is built from 15 residues. Trimming left V 5 bases short and J 2 bases short, with 15 bases between. The germline V gene encodes CDR1 SGHRS and CDR2 YFSETQ. In DNA, the CDR3 is TGCGCCAGCAGTCCGGGTCCCAAAAACACAGATACGCAGTATTTT. Protein: CASSPGPKNTDTQYF.

The chain has TRBV28 and TRBJ1-2; D is perhaps TRBD1 (6 bases). V lost 3 bases, J lost 3 bases, and 11 bases lay in between. Germline V gives CDR1 MDHEN, CDR2 SYDVKM. The CDR3 extends over 14 amino acids. The CDR3 DNA sequence: TGTGCCAGCAGTTTGGGGGGGGCGGACTATGGCTACACCTTC. As protein: CASSLGGADYGYTF.